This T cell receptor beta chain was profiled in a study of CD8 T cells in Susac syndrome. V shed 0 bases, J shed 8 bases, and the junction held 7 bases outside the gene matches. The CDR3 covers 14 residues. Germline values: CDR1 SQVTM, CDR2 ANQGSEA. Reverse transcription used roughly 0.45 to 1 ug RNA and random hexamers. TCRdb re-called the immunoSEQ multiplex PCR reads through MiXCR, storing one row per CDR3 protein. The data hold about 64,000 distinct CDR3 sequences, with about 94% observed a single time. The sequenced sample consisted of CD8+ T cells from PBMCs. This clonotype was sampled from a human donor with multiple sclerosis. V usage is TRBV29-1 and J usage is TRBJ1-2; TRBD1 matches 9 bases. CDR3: CSVEDADRGGGYTF. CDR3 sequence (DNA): TGCAGCGTTGAAGACGCGGACAGGGGAGGGGGCTACACCTTC.